This T cell receptor beta chain was sequenced during a study of T cell changes during pregnancy in multiple sclerosis. The protocol was immunoSEQ multiplex PCR, while the TCRdb copy is restricted to in-frame clones and leaves out a portion. This sample has fewer than 150,000 clones, with roughly 97% found just once. Losses at the gene ends were 10 bases for V and 3 bases for J; bases not matched to a gene: 7. The germline gives CDR1 SEHNR, CDR2 FQNEAQ (reference sequence). CDR3 length equals 13 residues. J is TRBJ2-7 and V is TRBV7-9; 9 bases agree with TRBD2. The specimen comprised peripheral blood, sampled after pregnancy. The clonotype originates from a female donor with multiple sclerosis, enrolled in a pregnancy study. CDR3 sequence reads: CATSAGGLYEQYF. The CDR3 bases are TGTGCCACCTCAGCGGGGGGCCTCTACGAGCAGTACTTC.